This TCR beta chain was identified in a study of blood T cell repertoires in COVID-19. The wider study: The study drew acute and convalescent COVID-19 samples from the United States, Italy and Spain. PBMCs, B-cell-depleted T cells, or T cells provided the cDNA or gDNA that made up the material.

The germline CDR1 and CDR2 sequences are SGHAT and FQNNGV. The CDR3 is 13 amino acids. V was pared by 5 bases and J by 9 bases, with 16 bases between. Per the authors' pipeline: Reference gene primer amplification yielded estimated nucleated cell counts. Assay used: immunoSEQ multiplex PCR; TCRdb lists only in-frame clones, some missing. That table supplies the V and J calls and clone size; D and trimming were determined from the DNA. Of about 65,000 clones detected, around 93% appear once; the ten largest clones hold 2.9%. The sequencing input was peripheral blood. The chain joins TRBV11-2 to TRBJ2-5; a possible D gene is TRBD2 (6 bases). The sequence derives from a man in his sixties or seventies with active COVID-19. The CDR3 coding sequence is TGTGCCAGCAGCAAGGAGCGGGTTGGGCCCCAGTACTTC. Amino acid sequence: CASSKERVGPQYF.